This T cell receptor (beta chain) was identified in a study of T-cell memory formation after mild COVID-19. TCRdb itself ran the 5' RACE reads through MiXCR, one entry per CDR3 protein. The sample carries under 450,000 distinct CDR3 sequences, less than 25% recorded once. The CDR3 runs to 15 residues. Germline V lookup: CDR1 DFQATT, CDR2 SNEGSKA (reference sequence). The V gene lost 0 bases and the J gene lost 1 base, with 13 bases spanning the gap. The receptor's source is an adult woman who had mild COVID-19 (a few samples of this study predate the infection). Cell type and time point are not known. The rearrangement links TRBV20-1 to TRBJ2-7; possibly TRBD1 for D (6 bases). The sequencing sample was made of PBMCs or a T cell subset sorted from them (not recorded which). The CDR3, as DNA: TGCAGTGCTAGAGATGCGGCAGGGGTTTCCTACGAGCAGTACTTC. It is translated as CSARDAAGVSYEQYF.